This TCR beta chain comes out of a study of OX40 agonist ivuxolimab in advanced cancers. CDR1 and CDR2 from the germline V gene are MDHEN and SYDVKM. V was cut by 6 bases and J by 3 bases, with 12 bases left in between. The CDR3 consists of 14 residues. Using immunoSEQ multiplex PCR, the repertoire was profiled, and TCRdb retains in-frame clones only, with some absent. The repertoire consists of about 35,000 clones, with approximately 79% occurring once and the leading ten covering about 14%. The J gene is TRBJ1-5, the V gene TRBV28, with D unclear. This sample comprised CD4+ or CD8+ T cells sorted from blood, obtained in a trial of the OX40 agonist ivuxolimab. This TCR was recovered from an adult with an advanced solid tumor such as melanoma, head and neck, liver or kidney cancer. The CDR3 is CASREGPINQPQHF. The CDR3 DNA follows: TGTGCCAGCAGGGAAGGACCGATCAATCAGCCCCAGCATTTT. The variable domain in full, completed from reference TRBV28 and TRBJ1-5, reads DVKVTQSSRYLVKRTGEKVFLECVQDMDHENMFWYRQDPGLGLRLIYFSYDVKMKEKGDIPEGYSVSREKKERFSLILESASTNQTSMYLCASREGPINQPQHFGDGTRLSIL.